These T cell receptor beta chains were read from a single sample in a study of prognosis after radiotherapy for stage I lung cancer. TCRdb processed the multiplex PCR reads anew with MiXCR; each CDR3 protein has one entry. This sample yields 20,000 to 25,000 distinct CDR3 sequences, of which 43% are seen a single time; roughly a third belongs to the top ten. The sample here was PBMCs, taken before or after stereotactic body radiation therapy (not recorded which). The origin of the receptors is a donor of 50 years or more with non-small cell lung cancer. Both conserved end residues are part of each CDR3. D genes are given only for firm matches. A clone size is listed for some rows: how often the clone was seen (once, few, many), or a class if it is expanded.

v_gene,abundance,j_gene,d_gene,CDR3nt,CDR3aa
TRBV11-3,many,TRBJ2-5,.,TGTGCCAGCAGAAGGTCAGGGATAGTGGAGACCCAGTACTTC,CASRRSGIVETQYF
TRBV10-3,.,TRBJ2-2,.,TGTGCCATCAGTGAAGAGGAGTCCGGGGAGCTGTTTTTT,CAISEEESGELFF
TRBV9,many,TRBJ2-2,TRBD2,TGTGCCAGCAGCGTAGCCAGCGGGAGGGCCTGGACCGGGGAGCTGTTTTTT,CASSVASGRAWTGELFF
TRBV6-1,many,TRBJ1-1,.,TGTGCCAGCAGTGCCGACGAGAACACTGAAGCTTTCTTT,CASSADENTEAFF
TRBV20-1,.,TRBJ2-7,TRBD2,TGCAGTGCCGGAGTTAGCGGGACCCCAGCCGAGCAGTACTTC,CSAGVSGTPAEQYF
TRBV29-1,many,TRBJ2-3,.,TGCAGCGTTGATCGTCCCCAAGGTACAGATACGCAGTATTTT,CSVDRPQGTDTQYF
TRBV28,.,TRBJ1-1,.,TGTGCCAGCAGTTTCGGGGGTTACACTGAATCTTTCTTT,CASSFGGYTESFF
TRBV6-1,many,TRBJ2-2,TRBD2,TGTGCCAGCAGAGAATTTCTAGCGGGAGCGGTCGCCGGGGAGCTGTTTTTT,CASREFLAGAVAGELFF
TRBV11-2,medium-sized,TRBJ1-6,.,TGTGCCAGCAGCTTAGGACTGCCTAATTCACCCCTCCACTTT,CASSLGLPNSPLHF
TRBV5-1,many,TRBJ2-5,.,TGCGCCAGCAGCTTGCGCCCGGATCCGAGTCGTGTAGGAGAGACCCAGTACTTC,CASSLRPDPSRVGETQYF
TRBV11-2,once,TRBJ2-7,.,TGTGCCAGCAGCAGAGAACCGGCACAGGGTTGCGAGCAGTACTTC,CASSREPAQGCEQYF
TRBV7-2,.,TRBJ1-2,.,TGTGCCAACAGCTTAGAGGTAGACTATGGCTACACCTTC,CANSLEVDYGYTF
TRBV5-4,many,TRBJ2-2,TRBD2,TGTGCCAGCAGCCGGACTAGCGGGAGTGGTAGCACCGGGGAGCTGTTTTTT,CASSRTSGSGSTGELFF
TRBV20-1,many,TRBJ1-4,.,TGCAGTGCTGTGACCCGGGACTCAGGGGAAAAACTGTTTTTT,CSAVTRDSGEKLFF
TRBV10-3,many,TRBJ2-7,.,TGTGCCATCAGAGAGACTTTTAGCTCCTACGAGCAGTACTTC,CAIRETFSSYEQYF
TRBV19,many,TRBJ2-1,.,TGTGCCAGTAGTATAGTAGGCAGTTACAATGAGCAGTTCTTC,CASSIVGSYNEQFF
TRBV11-2,once,TRBJ2-1,TRBD2,TGTGCCAGCAGCTTAGGACTAGCGTGGTTGAGTGAGCAGTTCTTC,CASSLGLAWLSEQFF
TRBV12-3/TRBV12-4,.,TRBJ2-1,.,TGTGCCAGCAGTTTAAGGGGAGCTCCCGAACGAGAGCAGTTCTTC,CASSLRGAPEREQFF
TRBV24-1,.,TRBJ2-1,.,TGTGCCACCAGTGCTACGGTACAGTGGTTTTACAATGAGCAGTTCTTC,CATSATVQWFYNEQFF
TRBV6-8,medium-sized,TRBJ2-7,TRBD2,TGTGCCAGCAGTCGCTTCCACCAGGCGGGAGGGCCGGTCGAGCAGTACTTC,CASSRFHQAGGPVEQYF
TRBV11-1,once,TRBJ1-1,TRBD1,TGTGCCAGCAGCTTAGTTCGCGGCAGGGGGCGCAAAGGCACTGAAGCTTTCTTT,CASSLVRGRGRKGTEAFF
TRBV4-1,medium-sized,TRBJ2-1,.,TGCGCCAGCAGCCCATCTCTAGTTGATGAGCAGTTCTTC,CASSPSLVDEQFF
TRBV28,many,TRBJ2-6,TRBD1,TGTGCCAGCAGAGGAAGGACAGGTACTCTCTCTGGGGCCAACGTCCTGACTTTC,CASRGRTGTLSGANVLTF
TRBV6-5,once,TRBJ2-1,TRBD2,TGTGCCAGCAGTTACGGGACTATCGTGTCCAATGAGCAGTTCTTC,CASSYGTIVSNEQFF
TRBV12-3/TRBV12-4,once,TRBJ1-2,.,TGTGCCAGCAGTCGGGACCTCTATGGCTACACCTTC,CASSRDLYGYTF
TRBV4-1,many,TRBJ2-7,.,TGCGCCAGCAGCCAAGAAGGAGGGACGGCCGAGCAGTACTTC,CASSQEGGTAEQYF
TRBV20-1,medium-sized,TRBJ2-7,.,TGCAGTGCTAGAGAAAGACAGTTTCGGTACGAGCAGTACTTC,CSARERQFRYEQYF
TRBV5-6,few,TRBJ2-1,TRBD2,TGTGCCAGCAGCTTTCTCCTAGCGGGAGGTTACAATGAGCAGTTCTTC,CASSFLLAGGYNEQFF
TRBV7-9,many,TRBJ2-7,TRBD2,TGTGCCAGCAGCTTAGTTTCAGCGGGAACGTACGAGCAGTACTTC,CASSLVSAGTYEQYF
TRBV19,.,TRBJ2-3,.,TGTGCCAGTAGTATTTCAACGGGATGTCGCGCAGATACGCAGTATTTT,CASSISTGCRADTQYF
TRBV7-2,.,TRBJ2-2,.,TGTGCCAGCAGCTTAGCGCTGGGACAGAACACCGGGGAGCTGTTTTTT,CASSLALGQNTGELFF
TRBV6-5,.,TRBJ2-2,.,TGTGCCAGCAGTTATAGCGGGAGCGCTCAGACAGGGGAGATGTTTTTT,CASSYSGSAQTGEMFF
TRBV11-2,many,TRBJ2-5,TRBD2,TGTGCCAGCAGCTTCCCCCGGGACTATTGGGAGACCCAGTACTTC,CASSFPRDYWETQYF
TRBV12-3/TRBV12-4,medium-sized,TRBJ2-2,TRBD1,TGTGCCAGCAGTCCGGGGACAGGGCGCGGGGAGCTGTTTTTT,CASSPGTGRGELFF
TRBV6-2/TRBV6-3,many,TRBJ2-5,TRBD1,TGTGCCAGCAGTTACTCGGGGCCTGGACAGGGGTTTTTGGAGACCCAGTACTTC,CASSYSGPGQGFLETQYF
TRBV12-3/TRBV12-4,.,TRBJ2-2,TRBD1,TGTGCCAGCAGTCCGGGGACAGGTAACACCGGGGAGCTGTTTTTT,CASSPGTGNTGELFF